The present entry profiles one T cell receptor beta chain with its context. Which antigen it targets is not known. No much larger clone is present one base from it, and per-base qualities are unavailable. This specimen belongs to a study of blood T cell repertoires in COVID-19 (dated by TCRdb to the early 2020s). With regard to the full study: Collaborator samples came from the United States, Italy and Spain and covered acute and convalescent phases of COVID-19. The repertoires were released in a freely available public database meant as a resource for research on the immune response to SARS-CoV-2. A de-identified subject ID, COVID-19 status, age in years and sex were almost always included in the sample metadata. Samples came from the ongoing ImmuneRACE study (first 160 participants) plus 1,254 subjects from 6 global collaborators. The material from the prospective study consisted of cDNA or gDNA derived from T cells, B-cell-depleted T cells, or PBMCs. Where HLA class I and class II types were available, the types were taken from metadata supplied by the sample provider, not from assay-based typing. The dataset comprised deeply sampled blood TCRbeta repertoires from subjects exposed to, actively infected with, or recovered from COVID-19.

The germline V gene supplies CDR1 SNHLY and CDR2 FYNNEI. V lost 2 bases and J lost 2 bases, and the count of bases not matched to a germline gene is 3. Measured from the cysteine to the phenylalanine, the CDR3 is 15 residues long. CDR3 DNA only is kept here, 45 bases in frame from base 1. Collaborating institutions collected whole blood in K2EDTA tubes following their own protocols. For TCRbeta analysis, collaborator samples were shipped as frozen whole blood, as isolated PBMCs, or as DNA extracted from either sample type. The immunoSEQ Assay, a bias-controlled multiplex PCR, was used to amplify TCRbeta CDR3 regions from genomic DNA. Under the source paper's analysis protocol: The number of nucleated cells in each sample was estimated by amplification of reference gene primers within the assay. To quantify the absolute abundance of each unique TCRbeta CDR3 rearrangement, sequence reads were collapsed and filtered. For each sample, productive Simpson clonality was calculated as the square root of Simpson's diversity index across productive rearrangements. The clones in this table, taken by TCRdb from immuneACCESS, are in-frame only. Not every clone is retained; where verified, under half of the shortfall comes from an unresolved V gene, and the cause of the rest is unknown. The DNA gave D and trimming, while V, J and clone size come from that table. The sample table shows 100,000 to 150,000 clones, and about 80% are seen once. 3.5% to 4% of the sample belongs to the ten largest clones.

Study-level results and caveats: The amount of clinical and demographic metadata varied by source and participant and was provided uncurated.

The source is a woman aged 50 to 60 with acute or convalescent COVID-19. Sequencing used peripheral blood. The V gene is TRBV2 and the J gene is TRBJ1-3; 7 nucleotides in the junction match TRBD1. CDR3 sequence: CASSETGEAGNTIYF. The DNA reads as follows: TGTGCCAGCAGTGAAACAGGGGAAGCTGGAAACACCATATATTTT. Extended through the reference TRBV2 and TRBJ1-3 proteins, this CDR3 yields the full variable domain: EPEVTQTPSHQVTQMGQEVILRCVPISNHLYFYWYRQILGQKVEFLVSFYNNEISEKSEIFDDQFSVERPDGSNFTLKIRSTKLEDSAMYFCASSETGEAGNTIYFGEGSWLTVV.